Presented here are 21 T cell receptor beta chains from one specimen sequenced in a study of T cell clonality in common variable immunodeficiency. TCRdb's table, derived via immunoSEQ multiplex PCR, lists solely in-frame clones and lacks some. Recorded here are roughly 70,000 clones, none singletons. The sequenced sample consisted of peripheral blood mononuclear cells. The receptors here all came from a person aged 18 to 75 in good health.

This clone has a count of ten or more. Coverage ceases 3 residues before the CDR3 finishes, and the germline J gene fills in the end. The genes are TRBV20-1 and TRBJ2-3; weak D call: TRBD2 (5 bases). CDR1 is DFQATT and CDR2 is SNEGSKA in the germline V gene (reference sequence). Trimming removed 5 bases from V and 2 bases from J, with 14 bases in between. The CDR3 has 14 amino acids. This chain's CDR3 is CSAFGEGPTDTQYF. Partial CDR3 DNA: TGCAGTGCTTTCGGGGAAGGCCCCACAGATACG.

This clone was seen at least ten times. The DNA read from the CDR3 is TGTGCCAGCAGTCTCAATGGTGGCAGGGATAACACCGGGGAG. Its protein is CASSLNGGRDNTGE. The full CDR3 protein is CASSLNGGRDNTGELFF. The J gene is TRBJ2-2, the V gene TRBV2, with TRBD1 as a possible D gene (5 bases). The CDR3 is cut off 3 residues early in the read; its end comes from the germline J gene. Germline CDR1 SNHLY, CDR2 FYNNEI. This CDR3 has 17 amino acids. V was pared by 5 bases and J by 2 bases, with 18 bases between.

This clone has ten or more counts. At one end the junction does not follow the germline gene, possibly because of a read error. With the read ending 3 residues before the CDR3 end, the germline J gene is used to fill in that end. Other DNA sequences in this sample translate to the same CDR3. This rearrangement joins TRBV5-4 to TRBJ2-3, with TRBD2 matching over 7 bases. The V gene's germline CDR1 is SGHNT and CDR2 YYREEE (reference sequence). This CDR3 spans 15 amino acids. The CDR3 bases that were read are TGCGCCAGCAGCTTCCGGCGGGGGAGCACAGATACG. Translating it yields CASSFRRGSTDT. The full CDR3 reads CASSFRRGSTDTQYF.

This clone has ten or more counts. Incomplete CDR3 DNA: TGTGCCAGCAGTTCTAAGAGAAACAATCAGCCC. Amino acids: CASSSKRNNQP. The full CDR3 reads CASSSKRNNQPQHF. The chain couples TRBV6-2 or TRBV6-3 to TRBJ1-5; D remains ambiguous. Read coverage stops 3 residues before the CDR3 terminus; the germline J gene supplies the remainder. This CDR3 has 14 residues. Germline values: CDR1 MNHEY, CDR2 SVGEGT. The ends were cut back, 4 bases at V and 3 bases at J, with 10 bases in the middle.

This clone showed up many times. This CDR3 is CASSGIAGGPGEQFF. The DNA read from the CDR3 is TGTGCCAGCAGTGGGATAGCGGGAGGGCCGGGTGAG. The chain is built from TRBV6-1 and TRBJ2-1; TRBD2 agrees at 11 bases. The CDR3 goes on 3 residues after the read ends, and that part is filled in from the germline J gene. The germline V gene has CDR1 MNHNS and CDR2 SASEGT. This CDR3 is built from 15 residues. Germline trimming cut 4 bases from V and 9 bases from J; bases unmatched to any gene: 8.

This clone occurred many times. The read ends 3 residues shy of where the CDR3 ends; the end is completed using the germline J gene. V usage is TRBV20-1 and J usage is TRBJ1-2; 10 bases match TRBD1. CDR1 DFQATT and CDR2 SNEGSKA come from the germline V gene (reference sequence). This CDR3 has 14 amino acids. The junction had 2 bases not matched to a gene; V was cut back by 3 bases and J by 1 base. CDR3 region: CSARGDRGNYGYTF. The covered CDR3 bases are TGCAGTGCTAGGGGGGACAGGGGTAACTATGGC.

This clone was found many times. The read falls 3 residues short of the CDR3 end, and the missing part is taken from the germline J gene. The chain carries TRBV12-3 or TRBV12-4 and TRBJ1-2; perhaps TRBD1 as D (6 bases). CDR3 length: 16 amino acids. The germline V and J ends were trimmed by 1 base and 4 bases, with 16 bases remaining between them. The sequenced part of the CDR3 DNA is TGTGCCAGCAGTTTAGGGGACCGGGGGGCTTTCTATGGC. It specifies CASSLGDRGAFYG. The full CDR3 reads CASSLGDRGAFYGYTF.

This clone was detected ten times or more. The read ends 3 residues shy of where the CDR3 ends; the end is completed using the germline J gene. The chain joins TRBV6-1 to TRBJ2-7; TRBD1 might be the D (6 bases). The germline V gene encodes CDR1 MNHNS and CDR2 SASEGT. With 1 base removed from V and 6 bases from J, the gap between germline ends came to 7 bases. The CDR3 has 12 residues. The CDR3 sequence: CASSEGQAEQYF. CDR3 bases read: TGTGCCAGCAGTGAAGGACAGGCCGAG.

This clone was counted many times. The CDR3 is cut off 3 residues early in the read; its end comes from the germline J gene. The chain uses TRBV20-1 and TRBJ2-3, with D possibly matching TRBD2 (6 bases). The CDR3 sequence is 14 residues long. Looked up from germline, CDR1 is DFQATT and CDR2 is SNEGSKA (reference sequence). V lost 1 base and J 0 bases, leaving 8 bases between the germline ends. CDR3 DNA, as far as it was read: TGCAGTGCTAGAGTACTAGCTAGCACAGATACG. As protein: CSARVLASTDT. The CDR3 as a whole reads CSARVLASTDTQYF.

The table lists this clone with many counts. The CDR3 end lies 3 residues beyond the end of the read and is filled in from the germline J gene. The chain carries TRBV28 and TRBJ2-7; D is perhaps TRBD2 (7 bases). Germline lookup yields CDR1 MDHEN and CDR2 SYDVKM. The V gene lost 8 bases and the J gene lost 2 bases, with 16 bases spanning the gap. CDR3 length equals 14 residues. This CDR3 reads CASLGEGEAYEQYF. CDR3 bases read: TGTGCCAGCCTTGGGGAGGGGGAGGCCTACGAG.

This clone showed up many times. With the read ending 3 residues before the CDR3 end, the germline J gene is used to fill in that end. The J gene is TRBJ2-7, the V gene TRBV6-1; 9 nucleotides line up with TRBD2. The CDR3 has 14 amino acids. Trimming cost V 3 bases and J 4 bases; bases outside gene matches: 4. In germline, CDR1 is MNHNS, CDR2 SASEGT. Here the CDR3 reads CASSDLAGGYEQYF. Partial CDR3 DNA: TGTGCCAGCAGTGATCTGGCGGGGGGGTACGAG.

The table lists this clone with many counts. Sequencing ends 3 residues short of the CDR3 end; the germline J gene provides the rest. This chain connects TRBV11-3 to TRBJ2-2; 11 bases are a match to TRBD2. There are 14 residues in the CDR3. The V gene end was trimmed by 6 bases and the J gene end by 9 bases; junction bases not matched to a gene: 6. Germline V gene data show CDR1 as SGHNT and CDR2 as YENEEA. The CDR3 reads CASSFSGGARELFF. The covered CDR3 bases are TGTGCCAGCAGTTTTAGCGGGGGGGCCAGGGAG. Together with reference TRBV11-3 and TRBJ2-2, the CDR3 gives the full variable domain: EAGVVQSPRYKIIEKKQPVAFWCNPISGHNTLYWYLQNLGQGPELLIRYENEEAVDDSQLPKDRFSAERLKGVDSTLKIQPAELGDSAVYLCASSFSGGARELFFGEGSRLTVL.

This clone was seen repeatedly, ten times or more. The read finishes 3 residues shy of the CDR3 end, and the germline J gene is used to complete it. This chain links TRBV7-2 with TRBJ2-3, with 13 bases aligning to TRBD2. There are 15 residues in the CDR3. Germline-derived CDR1 and CDR2 are SGHTA and FQGNSA. V gave up 5 bases and J gave up 3 bases; unmatched junction bases: 2. CDR3 region: CASSQTSGRTDTQYF. CDR3 DNA, as far as it was read: TGTGCCAGCAGCCAGACTAGCGGGAGGACAGATACG.

At least ten counts were recorded for this clone. The sequence runs out 3 residues before the end of the CDR3; the remainder is reconstructed from the germline J gene. The V gene is TRBV15, the J gene TRBJ2-1, with D maybe TRBD2 (7 bases). Trimming cost V 5 bases and J 5 bases, with 19 bases left between them. In germline, CDR1 is LNHNV, CDR2 YYDKDF (reference sequence). The CDR3 length is 16 residues. The CDR3 here is CATSDYSEGGNNEQFF. The sequenced CDR3 bases are TGTGCCACCAGCGATTACTCCGAGGGGGGGAACAATGAG.

This clone was observed at least ten times. The read terminates 3 residues before the CDR3 end, so the remaining end is supplied by the germline J gene. The rearrangement links TRBV30 to TRBJ2-2, with 7 bases lining up with TRBD1. This CDR3 is built from 13 residues. Per germline, CDR1 GTSNPN and CDR2 SVGIG (reference sequence). V lost 5 bases and J lost 6; bases outside the gene matches: 6. This CDR3 is CAWGTVSSGELFF. CDR3 DNA (partial): TGTGCCTGGGGGACAGTCTCGTCCGGGGAG. The full variable domain, in which reference TRBV30 and TRBJ2-2 provide the parts outside the CDR3, is SQTIHQWPATLVQPVGSPLSLECTVEGTSNPNLYWYRQAAGRGLQLLFYSVGIGQISSEVPQNLSASRPQDRQFILSSKKLLLSDSGFYLCAWGTVSSGELFFGEGSRLTVL.

This clone appeared many times. The CDR3 bases that were read are TGTGCCAGCAGTTTGCCGGGGACAGGGTCCCGTAGCTCCTACAATGAG. As protein: CASSLPGTGSRSSYNE. The entire CDR3 protein is CASSLPGTGSRSSYNEQFF. This chain links TRBV28 with TRBJ2-1, with 9 bases fitting TRBD1. The read stops 3 residues short of the end of the CDR3; the missing end is completed from the germline J gene. V lost 3 bases to trimming and J lost 0 bases; unmatched junction nucleotides: 12. Germline CDR1 MDHEN, CDR2 SYDVKM. The CDR3 covers 19 residues.

This clone was picked up many times. The read terminates 3 residues ahead of where the CDR3 ends, so the germline J gene completes it. The chain recombines TRBV29-1 with TRBJ1-4, with TRBD1 matching over 7 bases. The V segment lost 7 bases and the J segment 3 bases; nucleotides outside the gene matches: 8. Per germline, CDR1 SQVTM and CDR2 ANQGSEA. This CDR3 comprises 14 residues. The CDR3 DNA, read in part, is TGCAGCGGCCTACAGGGGCCTTCTAATGAAAAA. Its protein product is CSGLQGPSNEK. The CDR3, in full, reads CSGLQGPSNEKLFF.

This clone was seen ten or more times. This chain's CDR3 is CASSLDSGTGAYEQYF. CDR3 bases read: TGCGCCAGCAGCTTGGACTCCGGGACAGGAGCCTACGAG. V gene TRBV5-1 combines with J gene TRBJ2-7, with 8 bases lining up with TRBD1. The read stops 3 residues short of the end of the CDR3; the missing end is completed from the germline J gene. Germline CDR1 is SGHRS and CDR2 is YFSETQ. V was pared by 0 bases and J by 2 bases, with 7 bases of the junction left unmatched. This CDR3 is built from 16 residues.

Many counts were recorded for this clone. The read is 3 residues too short to cover the CDR3 end, so that end is filled in from the germline J gene. The chain recombines TRBV7-8 with TRBJ2-5, with 7 bases identical to TRBD2. Germline V gives CDR1 SGHVS, CDR2 FQNEAQ. J gave up 3 bases and V 5 bases, and 9 bases lay outside the gene matches. This CDR3 is 15 amino acids long. The sequenced part of the CDR3 DNA is TGTGCCAGCAGCACATACGGACTAGTGGAAGAGACC. Translated, it gives CASSTYGLVEET. The entire CDR3 sequence reads CASSTYGLVEETQYF.

This clone was counted at least ten times. With the read ending 3 residues before the CDR3 end, the germline J gene is used to fill in that end. The V and J genes are TRBV19 and TRBJ1-5, with a weak D call TRBD1 (5 bases). CDR1 LNHDA and CDR2 SQIVND come from the germline V gene (reference sequence). The CDR3 covers 13 residues. The V and J ends lost 6 bases and 7 bases respectively, with 13 bases between them. CDR3: CASSHGHFQPQHF. The CDR3 bases that were read are TGTGCCAGTAGCCACGGACATTTCCAGCCC.

This clone was observed many times. Coverage ceases 3 residues before the CDR3 finishes, and the germline J gene fills in the end. This rearrangement joins TRBV20-1 to TRBJ2-3, with 8 bases lining up with TRBD2. Losses at the gene ends were 7 bases for V and 3 bases for J; bases not matched to a gene: 6. This CDR3 is built from 13 residues. CDR1 is DFQATT and CDR2 is SNEGSKA in the germline V gene (reference sequence). This chain's CDR3 is CSVRASGTDTQYF. CDR3 DNA (partial): TGCAGTGTTCGGGCTAGCGGGACAGATACG.